This T cell receptor beta chain was sequenced during a study of blood T cells in healthy people across ages. Through a sample-barcoded 5' primer and a J-beta primer mix, a second PCR was run for roughly 7 to 11 cycles. There were at least 3 million CDR3-containing paired-end reads obtained from each sample. One entry per CDR3 protein results from TCRdb running MiXCR on the 5' RACE reads. The data hold 700,000 to 900,000 distinct CDR3 sequences, with 53% observed a single time. CDR3 size: 16 residues. Per the germline V gene, CDR1 is LGHDT and CDR2 is YNNKEL (reference sequence). The V and J ends lost 4 bases and 5 bases, in that order; junction bases with no gene match: 7.

Sequencing used blood. The TCR originated in a man at least 80 years old in good health. V usage is TRBV3-1 and J usage is TRBJ2-1; 11 nucleotides line up with TRBD2. CDR3 loop: CASSPRTSGSNNEQFF. DNA of the CDR3: TGTGCCAGCAGCCCAAGGACTAGCGGGTCCAACAATGAGCAGTTCTTC.